This paragraph reports one T cell receptor (beta chain). Source study methods: Amplified reference gene primers provided the basis for estimating nucleated cell counts. Only in-frame clones appear in the TCRdb table, and some are missing; sequencing was by immunoSEQ multiplex PCR. Clone size and V and J calls were adopted from that table, with D and trimming inferred from the DNA. The sample lists about 480,000 clones, approximately 88% occurring once. The data originate from a study of blood T cell repertoires in COVID-19. Per the germline V gene, CDR1 is MNHNS and CDR2 is SASEGT. V lost 2 bases and J 5 bases, leaving 10 bases between the germline ends. This CDR3 region has 14 residues. Recruited during active infection, patients (from Seattle) were subsequently followed longitudinally.

Sequencing used peripheral blood. This clonotype was obtained from a woman aged 45-60 years with COVID-19, enrolled during active disease. V usage is TRBV6-1 and J usage is TRBJ1-5, with D perhaps TRBD1 (6 bases). CDR3: CASSERAGDQPQHF. The CDR3 DNA is TGTGCCAGCAGTGAAAGGGCAGGGGATCAGCCCCAGCATTTT.